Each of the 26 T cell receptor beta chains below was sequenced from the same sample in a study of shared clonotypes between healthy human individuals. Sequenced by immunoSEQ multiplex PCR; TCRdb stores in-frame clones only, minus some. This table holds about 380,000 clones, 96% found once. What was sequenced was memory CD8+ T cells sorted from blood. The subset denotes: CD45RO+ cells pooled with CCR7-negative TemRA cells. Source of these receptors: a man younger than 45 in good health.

The CDR3 DNA sequence: TGTGCCAGCACCATGGACAGGGCCACTTTTAGATCTTCTGGGGCCAACGTCCTGACTTTC. Translated: CASTMDRATFRSSGANVLTF. The gene calls are TRBV28 and TRBJ2-6, with 8 bases aligning to TRBD1. This CDR3 has 20 residues. Germline CDR1 reads MDHEN; CDR2 reads SYDVKM. The ends lost 7 bases at V and 1 base at J; junction bases unmatched: 18.

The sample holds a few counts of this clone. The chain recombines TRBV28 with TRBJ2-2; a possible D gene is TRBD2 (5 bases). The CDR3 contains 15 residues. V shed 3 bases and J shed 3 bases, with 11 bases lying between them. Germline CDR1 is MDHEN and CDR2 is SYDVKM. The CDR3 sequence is CASSFLGVYTGELFF. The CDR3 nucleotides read TGTGCCAGCAGTTTTTTGGGAGTTTACACCGGGGAGCTGTTTTTT. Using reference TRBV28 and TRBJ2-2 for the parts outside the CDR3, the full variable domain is DVKVTQSSRYLVKRTGEKVFLECVQDMDHENMFWYRQDPGLGLRLIYFSYDVKMKEKGDIPEGYSVSREKKERFSLILESASTNQTSMYLCASSFLGVYTGELFFGEGSRLTVL.

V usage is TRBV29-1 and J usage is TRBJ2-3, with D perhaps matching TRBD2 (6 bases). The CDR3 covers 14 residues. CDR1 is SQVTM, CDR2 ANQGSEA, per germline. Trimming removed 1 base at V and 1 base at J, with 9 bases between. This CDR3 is CSVEVVAGTDTQYF. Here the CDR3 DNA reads TGCAGCGTTGAAGTTGTAGCGGGCACAGATACGCAGTATTTT.

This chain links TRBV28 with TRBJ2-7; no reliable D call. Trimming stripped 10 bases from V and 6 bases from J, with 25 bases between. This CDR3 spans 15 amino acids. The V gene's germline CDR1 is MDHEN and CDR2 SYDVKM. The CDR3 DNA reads TGTGCCACAACTTTTAGGCTACAGTCCTGGGGCGAGCAGTACTTC. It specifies CATTFRLQSWGEQYF.

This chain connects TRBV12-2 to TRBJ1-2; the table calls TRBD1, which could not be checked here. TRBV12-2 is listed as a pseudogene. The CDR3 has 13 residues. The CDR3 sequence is CASRLGTGSGYTF. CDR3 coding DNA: TGTGCAAGTCGCCTTGGGACAGGGAGCGGCTACACCTTC.

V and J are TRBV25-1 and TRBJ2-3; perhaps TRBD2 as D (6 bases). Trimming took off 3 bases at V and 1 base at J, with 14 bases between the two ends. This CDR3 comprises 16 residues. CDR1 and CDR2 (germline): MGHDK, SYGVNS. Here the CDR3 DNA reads TGTGCCAGCAGTGAGGGGGGAGTCGGGGGCACAGATACGCAGTATTTT. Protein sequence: CASSEGGVGGTDTQYF. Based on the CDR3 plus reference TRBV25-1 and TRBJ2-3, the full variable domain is EADIYQTPRYLVIGTGKKITLECSQTMGHDKMYWYQQDPGMELHLIHYSYGVNSTEKGDLSSESTVSRIRTEHFPLTLESARPSHTSQYLCASSEGGVGGTDTQYFGPGTRLTVL.

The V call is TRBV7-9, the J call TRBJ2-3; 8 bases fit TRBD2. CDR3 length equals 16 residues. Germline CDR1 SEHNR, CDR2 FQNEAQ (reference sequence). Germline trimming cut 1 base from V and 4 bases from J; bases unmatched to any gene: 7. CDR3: CASSLVVSGSSDTQYF. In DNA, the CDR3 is TGTGCCAGCAGCTTAGTCGTGAGCGGGAGCTCAGATACGCAGTATTTT. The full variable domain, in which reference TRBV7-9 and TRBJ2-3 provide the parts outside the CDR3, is DTGVSQNPRHKITKRGQNVTFRCDPISEHNRLYWYRQTLGQGPEFLTYFQNEAQLEKSRLLSDRFSAERPKGSFSTLEIQRTEQGDSAMYLCASSLVVSGSSDTQYFGPGTRLTVL.

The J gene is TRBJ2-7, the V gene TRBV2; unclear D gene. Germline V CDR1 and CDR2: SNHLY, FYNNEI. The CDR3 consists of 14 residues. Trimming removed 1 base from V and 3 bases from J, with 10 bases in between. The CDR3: CASSEGPLVYEQYF. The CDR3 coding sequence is TGTGCCAGCAGTGAAGGGCCTCTTGTCTACGAGCAGTACTTC. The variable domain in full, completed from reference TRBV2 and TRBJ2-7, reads EPEVTQTPSHQVTQMGQEVILRCVPISNHLYFYWYRQILGQKVEFLVSFYNNEISEKSEIFDDQFSVERPDGSNFTLKIRSTKLEDSAMYFCASSEGPLVYEQYFGPGTRLTVT.

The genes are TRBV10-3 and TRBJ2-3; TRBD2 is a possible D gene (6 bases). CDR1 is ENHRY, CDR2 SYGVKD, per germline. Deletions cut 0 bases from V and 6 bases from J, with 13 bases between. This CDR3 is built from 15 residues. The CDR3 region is CAISESGGWVDTQYF. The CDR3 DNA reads TGTGCCATCAGTGAGTCCGGAGGGTGGGTGGATACGCAGTATTTT.

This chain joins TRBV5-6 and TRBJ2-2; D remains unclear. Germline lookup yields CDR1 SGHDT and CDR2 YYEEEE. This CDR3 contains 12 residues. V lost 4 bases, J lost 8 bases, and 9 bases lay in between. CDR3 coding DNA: TGTGCCAGCAGCACGAGTCCGGGGGAGCTGTTTTTT. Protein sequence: CASSTSPGELFF. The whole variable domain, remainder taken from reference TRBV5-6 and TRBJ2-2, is DAGVTQSPTHLIKTRGQQVTLRCSPKSGHDTVSWYQQALGQGPQFIFQYYEEEERQRGNFPDRFSGHQFPNYSSELNVNALLLGDSALYLCASSTSPGELFFGEGSRLTVL.

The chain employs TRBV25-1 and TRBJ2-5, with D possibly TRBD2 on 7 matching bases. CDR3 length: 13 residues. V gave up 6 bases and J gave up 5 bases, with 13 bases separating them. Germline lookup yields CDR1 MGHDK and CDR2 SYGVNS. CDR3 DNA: TGTGCCAGCAGAGAGGGGGGGGTGGAGACCCAGTACTTC. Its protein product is CASREGGVETQYF.

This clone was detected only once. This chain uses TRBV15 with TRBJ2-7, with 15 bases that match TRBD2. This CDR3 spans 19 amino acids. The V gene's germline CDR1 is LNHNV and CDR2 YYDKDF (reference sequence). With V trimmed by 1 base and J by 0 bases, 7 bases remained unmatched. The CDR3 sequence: CATSRVGTSGRSPSYEQYF. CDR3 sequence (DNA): TGTGCCACCAGCAGAGTAGGGACTAGCGGGAGGAGCCCCTCCTACGAGCAGTACTTC.

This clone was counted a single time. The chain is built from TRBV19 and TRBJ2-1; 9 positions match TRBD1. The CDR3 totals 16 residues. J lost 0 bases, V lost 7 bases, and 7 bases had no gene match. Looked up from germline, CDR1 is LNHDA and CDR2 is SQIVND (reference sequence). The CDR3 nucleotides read TGTGCCAGTACTAGACAGGGGGGTAGCTCCTACAATGAGCAGTTCTTC. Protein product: CASTRQGGSSYNEQFF.

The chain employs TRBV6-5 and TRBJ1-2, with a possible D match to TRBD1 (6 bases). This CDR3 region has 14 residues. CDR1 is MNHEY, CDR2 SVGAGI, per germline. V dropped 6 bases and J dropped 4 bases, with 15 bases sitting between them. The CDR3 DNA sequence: TGTGCCAGCAGGAAAGGGGGGGCTGGCTATGGCTACACCTTC. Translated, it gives CASRKGGAGYGYTF.

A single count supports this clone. CDR3 bases: TGTGCCATCAGCATCGATGATCTTGGAAACACCGGGGAGCTGTTTTTT. It is translated as CAISIDDLGNTGELFF. The chain has TRBV10-3 and TRBJ2-2, with no clear D. The CDR3 length is 16 residues. CDR1 is ENHRY and CDR2 is SYGVKD in the germline V gene. The ends were cut back, 6 bases at V and 2 bases at J, with 16 bases in the middle.

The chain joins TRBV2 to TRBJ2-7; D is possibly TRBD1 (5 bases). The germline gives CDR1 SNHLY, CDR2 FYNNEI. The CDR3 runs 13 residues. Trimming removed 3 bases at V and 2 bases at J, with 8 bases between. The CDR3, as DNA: TGTGCCAGCAGTGAGGGGCCCCCCTACGAGCAGTACTTC. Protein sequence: CASSEGPPYEQYF.

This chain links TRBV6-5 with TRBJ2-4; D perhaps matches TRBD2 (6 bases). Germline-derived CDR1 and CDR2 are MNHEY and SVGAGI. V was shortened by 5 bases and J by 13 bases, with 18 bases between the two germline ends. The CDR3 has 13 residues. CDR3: CASSVPGTPSQYF. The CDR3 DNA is TGTGCCAGCAGTGTCCCCGGGACTCCATCCCAGTACTTC.

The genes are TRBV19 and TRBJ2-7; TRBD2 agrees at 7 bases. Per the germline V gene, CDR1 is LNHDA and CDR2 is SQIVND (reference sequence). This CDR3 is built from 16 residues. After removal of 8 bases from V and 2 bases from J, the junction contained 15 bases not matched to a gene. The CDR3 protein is CASGGGQGSGTYEQYF. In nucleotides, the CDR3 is TGTGCCAGTGGGGGAGGGCAGGGAAGCGGTACCTACGAGCAGTACTTC.

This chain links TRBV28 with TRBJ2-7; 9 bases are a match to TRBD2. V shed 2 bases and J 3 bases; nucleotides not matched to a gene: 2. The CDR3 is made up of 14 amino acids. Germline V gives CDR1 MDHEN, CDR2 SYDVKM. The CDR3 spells CASSLLAGIYEQYF. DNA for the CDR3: TGTGCCAGCAGTTTACTAGCGGGAATCTACGAGCAGTACTTC.

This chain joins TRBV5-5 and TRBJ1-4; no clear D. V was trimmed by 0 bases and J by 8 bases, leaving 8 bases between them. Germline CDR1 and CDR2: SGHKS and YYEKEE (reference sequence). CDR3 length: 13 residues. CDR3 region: CASSLAIREKLFF. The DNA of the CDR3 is TGTGCCAGCAGCTTGGCAATAAGAGAAAAACTGTTTTTT.

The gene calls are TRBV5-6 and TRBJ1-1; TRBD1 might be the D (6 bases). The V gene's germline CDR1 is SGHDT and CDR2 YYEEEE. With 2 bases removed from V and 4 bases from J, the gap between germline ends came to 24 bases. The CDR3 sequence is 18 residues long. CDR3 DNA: TGTGCCAGCAGCTTCGGGCAGGGGCTCATCCTGGGGTTCACTGAAGCTTTCTTT. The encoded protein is CASSFGQGLILGFTEAFF.

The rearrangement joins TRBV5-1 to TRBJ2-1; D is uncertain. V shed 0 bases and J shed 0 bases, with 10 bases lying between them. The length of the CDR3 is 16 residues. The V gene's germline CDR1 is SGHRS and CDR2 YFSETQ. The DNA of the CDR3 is TGCGCCAGCAGCTTGGTCATAAGGTTCTCCTACAATGAGCAGTTCTTC. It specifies CASSLVIRFSYNEQFF.

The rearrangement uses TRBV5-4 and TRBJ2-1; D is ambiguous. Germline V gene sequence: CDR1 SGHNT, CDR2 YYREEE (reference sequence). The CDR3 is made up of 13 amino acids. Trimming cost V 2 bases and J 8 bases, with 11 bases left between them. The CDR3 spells CASSFSVSDEQFF. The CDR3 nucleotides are TGTGCCAGCAGCTTTTCTGTAAGCGATGAGCAGTTCTTC.

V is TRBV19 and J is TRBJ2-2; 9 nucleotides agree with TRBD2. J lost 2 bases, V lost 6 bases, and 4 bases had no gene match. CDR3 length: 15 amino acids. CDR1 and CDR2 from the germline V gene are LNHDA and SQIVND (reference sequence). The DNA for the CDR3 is TGTGCCAGTAGGCTAGCGGGACAAAACACCGGGGAGCTGTTTTTT. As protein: CASRLAGQNTGELFF.

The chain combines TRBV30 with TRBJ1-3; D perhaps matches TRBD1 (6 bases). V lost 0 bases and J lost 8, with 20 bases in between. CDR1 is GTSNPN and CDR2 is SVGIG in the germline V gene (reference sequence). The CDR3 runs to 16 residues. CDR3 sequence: CAWSVRIWDKKHTIYF. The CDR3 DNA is TGTGCCTGGAGTGTACGAATATGGGACAAGAAACACACCATATATTTT.

In DNA form, the CDR3 reads TGTGCCAGCAGCAAGGACAGGGGGTCTTACGAGCAGTACTTC. Translated: CASSKDRGSYEQYF. J is TRBJ2-7 and V is TRBV6-5; 10 nucleotides align to TRBD1. J was trimmed by 4 bases and V by 6 bases; bases with no gene match: 6. The CDR3 covers 14 residues. Per germline, CDR1 MNHEY and CDR2 SVGAGI.